Shown below are 8 T cell receptor beta chains from a single sample sequenced in a study of blood T cell repertoires in COVID-19. Assay: immunoSEQ multiplex PCR; the TCRdb copy retains only in-frame clones and omits some. The sample shows approximately 190,000 clones, around 80% of them seen only once. The sequencing sample was made of peripheral blood. These receptors were obtained from a man aged 25-45 years with active or convalescent COVID-19.

V is TRBV24-1 and J is TRBJ2-5, with D maybe TRBD1 (5 bases). From germline, CDR1 is KGHDR and CDR2 SFDVKD. This CDR3 comprises 15 residues. V was cut by 0 bases and J by 1 base, with 8 bases left in between. Here the CDR3 DNA reads TGTGCCACCAGTGATTTGAGGGGTAGCCAAGAGACCCAGTACTTC. Translating gives CATSDLRGSQETQYF.

The chain recombines TRBV19 with TRBJ1-5, with 9 nucleotides matching TRBD1. The CDR3 has 14 amino acids. The junction had 4 bases not matched to a gene; V was cut back by 8 bases and J by 2 bases. CDR1 and CDR2 (germline): LNHDA, SQIVND (reference sequence). The CDR3: CASGTGYGNQPQHF. CDR3 DNA sequence: TGTGCCAGTGGGACAGGGTACGGCAATCAGCCCCAGCATTTT.

The chain joins TRBV5-5 to TRBJ2-1; 14 bases match TRBD2. V lost 2 bases and J lost 10; bases outside the gene matches: 5. CDR1 is SGHKS and CDR2 is YYEKEE in the germline V gene (reference sequence). The CDR3 covers 15 residues. This chain's CDR3 is CASSFGTSGGQEQFF. CDR3 nucleotides: TGTGCCAGCAGCTTCGGGACTAGCGGGGGCCAGGAGCAGTTCTTC.

The V call is TRBV5-4, the J call TRBJ2-3, with D possibly TRBD2 on 6 matching bases. This CDR3 region has 16 residues. CDR1 and CDR2 (germline): SGHNT, YYREEE (reference sequence). V dropped 0 bases and J dropped 0 bases, with 11 bases sitting between them. The CDR3 region has the DNA TGTGCCAGCAGCTTGGGGCTAGCGTTTAGCACAGATACGCAGTATTTT. This codes for CASSLGLAFSTDTQYF.

This clone is a singleton in its sample. The J gene is TRBJ1-5, the V gene TRBV18; 11 positions agree with TRBD1. CDR3 length equals 15 residues. J was trimmed by 6 bases and V by 5 bases; bases with no gene match: 6. Germline V lookup: CDR1 KGHSH, CDR2 LQKENI. The CDR3, as DNA: TGTGCCAGCTCATCGGGACAGGGGGAGGGTCAGCCCCAGCATTTT. It codes for CASSSGQGEGQPQHF.

The chain combines TRBV19 with TRBJ2-7; 8 nucleotides align to TRBD1. CDR3 length equals 14 residues. The V gene's germline CDR1 is LNHDA and CDR2 SQIVND (reference sequence). The V gene end was trimmed by 5 bases and the J gene end by 3 bases; junction bases not matched to a gene: 6. CDR3 nucleotides: TGTGCCAGTAGTCACCGGGACAGGCTCTACGAGCAGTACTTC. The encoded protein is CASSHRDRLYEQYF.

This clone was detected only once. The chain is built from TRBV5-1 and TRBJ1-1; TRBD1 agrees at 8 bases. This CDR3 contains 17 residues. V gave up 2 bases and J gave up 0 bases; unmatched junction bases: 9. CDR1 and CDR2 from the germline V gene are SGHRS and YFSETQ. DNA for the CDR3: TGCGCCAGCAGCTTAAGAGTTCAGGGGGCGGTGAACACTGAAGCTTTCTTT. Translating gives CASSLRVQGAVNTEAFF.

The chain is built from TRBV3-1 (or the pseudogene TRBV3-2) and TRBJ2-2; no firm D call. From germline, CDR1 is LGHDT and CDR2 YNNKEL (reference sequence). The V gene lost 3 bases and the J gene lost 1 base, with 6 bases spanning the gap. This CDR3 contains 14 residues. The DNA for the CDR3 is TGTGCCAGCAGCCAGGGCCGGAACACCGGGGAGCTGTTTTTT. Its protein product is CASSQGRNTGELFF.